The 9 T cell receptor beta chains presented below share a single source sample, sequenced in a study of brain T cells in children with intractable seizures (dated by TCRdb to the early 2020s). The library came from the immunoSEQ multiplex PCR assay. This immuneACCESS table, as held by TCRdb, lists in-frame sequences with V and J called but not all clones. Of the missing ones, under half trace to an unresolved V gene in checked studies; the others have no known cause. For this sample the table gives tens of thousands of clones, of which about 96% were detected only once. Jointly, the top ten make up roughly 0.38% of the sample. Reading the label with the study, this specimen's time point is: resected brain tissue, or blood drawn just prior to surgery. Source: peripheral blood, taken at surgery. The receptor source for this set is a boy under two years old with focal cortical dysplasia and intractable seizures.

This clone was picked up one time. This chain links TRBV10-3 with TRBJ1-2, with D perhaps TRBD1 (6 bases). The V end lost 2 bases, the J end lost 3 bases, and 13 bases lay between the germline ends. This CDR3 is 15 amino acids long. Germline V gives CDR1 ENHRY, CDR2 SYGVKD. CDR3 region: CAISERAGADYGYTF. As DNA, the CDR3 is TGTGCCATCAGTGAGCGTGCAGGGGCTGACTATGGCTACACCTTC.

This chain links TRBV9 with TRBJ2-1, with 7 bases fitting TRBD2. The CDR3 is 16 amino acids. Losses at the gene ends were 2 bases for V and 3 bases for J; bases not matched to a gene: 8. In germline, CDR1 is SGDLS, CDR2 YYNGEE. The CDR3 DNA reads as TGTGCCAGCAGCGTGAAGGGCGGGAGCATCTACAATGAGCAGTTCTTC. This translates into CASSVKGGSIYNEQFF.

This chain uses TRBV11-2 with TRBJ2-7; D may be TRBD2 (6 bases). Germline lookup yields CDR1 SGHAT and CDR2 FQNNGV. This CDR3 spans 13 amino acids. The V gene lost 1 base and the J gene lost 6 bases, with 10 bases spanning the gap. CDR3 in DNA: TGTGCCAGCAGCTTAGGGGCGGGAAGCGAGCAGTACTTC. Its protein is CASSLGAGSEQYF.

V and J are TRBV10-3 and TRBJ2-3; maybe TRBD2 (6 bases). In germline, CDR1 is ENHRY, CDR2 SYGVKD. This CDR3 is 14 amino acids long. Trimming cost V 4 bases and J 3 bases, with 11 bases left between them. CDR3 sequence reads: CAISVFAGTDTQYF. In nucleotides, the CDR3 is TGTGCCATCAGTGTCTTCGCGGGAACAGATACGCAGTATTTT.

This sequence joins TRBV7-3 and TRBJ2-1, with 11 bases lining up with TRBD1. The CDR3 extends over 17 amino acids. V trimming: 5 bases; J trimming: 2 bases; junction bases outside the gene matches: 8. The V gene's germline CDR1 is SGHTA and CDR2 FQGTGA. CDR3 residues: CASSRGQGAGAYNEQFF. The DNA for the CDR3 is TGTGCCAGCAGCCGCGGACAGGGGGCAGGAGCCTACAATGAGCAGTTCTTC.

The rearrangement links TRBV7-9 to TRBJ1-3; TRBD1 is a possible D gene (5 bases). CDR1 and CDR2 (germline): SEHNR, FQNEAQ (reference sequence). Trimming pared 0 bases from V and 0 bases from J, leaving 9 bases between. The CDR3 runs to 16 residues. CDR3 loop: CASSLAPGISGNTIYF. The CDR3 region has the DNA TGTGCCAGCAGCTTAGCCCCAGGGATCTCTGGAAACACCATATATTTT.

This rearrangement joins TRBV29-1 to TRBJ2-7, with 9 bases identical to TRBD2. The CDR3 is 13 amino acids. The germline CDR1 and CDR2 sequences are SQVTM and ANQGSEA. J lost 3 bases, V lost 4 bases, and 4 bases had no gene match. CDR3 residues: CSVVAGGLYEQYF. The CDR3 DNA reads TGCAGCGTTGTTGCGGGAGGGCTCTACGAGCAGTACTTC.

The chain couples TRBV7-2 to TRBJ2-7; 8 bases align to TRBD1. This CDR3 spans 16 amino acids. The germline gives CDR1 SGHTA, CDR2 FQGNSA. The J segment lost 4 bases and the V segment lost 5 bases, leaving 13 bases of the junction unmatched. The CDR3 loop reads CASSAEPDRVSYEQYF. The CDR3 DNA is TGTGCCAGCAGCGCCGAGCCGGACAGGGTTTCGTACGAGCAGTACTTC.

The rearrangement uses TRBV6-7 and TRBJ1-5, with TRBD1 matching over 12 bases. TRBV6-7 is an ORF, and what it does is uncertain. This CDR3 spans 16 amino acids. With 2 bases clipped from V and 5 bases from J, the junction kept 4 bases outside the gene matches. CDR3 bases: TGTGCCAGCAGTTACGGGACAGGGGGCGCGGATCAGCCCCAGCATTTT. This translates into CASSYGTGGADQPQHF.